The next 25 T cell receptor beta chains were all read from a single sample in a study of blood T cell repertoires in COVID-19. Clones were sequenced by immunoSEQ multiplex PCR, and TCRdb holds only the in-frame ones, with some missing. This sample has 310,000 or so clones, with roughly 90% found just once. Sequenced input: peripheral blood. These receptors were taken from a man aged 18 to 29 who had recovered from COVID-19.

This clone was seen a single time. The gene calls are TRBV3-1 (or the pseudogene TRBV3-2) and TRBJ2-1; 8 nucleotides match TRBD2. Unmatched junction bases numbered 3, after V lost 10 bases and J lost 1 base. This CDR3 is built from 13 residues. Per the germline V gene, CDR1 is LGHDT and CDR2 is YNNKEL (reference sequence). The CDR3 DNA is TGTGCCACAAGCGGGAGTTCCTACAATGAGCAGTTCTTC. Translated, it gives CATSGSSYNEQFF.

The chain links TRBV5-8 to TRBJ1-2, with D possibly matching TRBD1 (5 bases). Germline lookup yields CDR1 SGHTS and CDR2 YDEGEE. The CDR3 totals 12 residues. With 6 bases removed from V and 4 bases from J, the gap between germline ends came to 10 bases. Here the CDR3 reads CASTTEIYGYTF. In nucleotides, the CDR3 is TGTGCCAGCACGACAGAAATCTATGGCTACACCTTC.

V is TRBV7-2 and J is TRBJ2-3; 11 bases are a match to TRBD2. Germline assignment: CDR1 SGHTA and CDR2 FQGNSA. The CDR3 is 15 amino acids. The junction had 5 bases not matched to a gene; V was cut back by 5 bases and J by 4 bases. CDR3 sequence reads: CASSDHSGGADTQYF. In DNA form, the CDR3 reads TGTGCCAGCAGCGATCATAGCGGGGGGGCAGATACGCAGTATTTT. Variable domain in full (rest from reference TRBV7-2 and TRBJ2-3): GAGVSQSPSNKVTEKGKDVELRCDPISGHTALYWYRQSLGQGLEFLIYFQGNSAPDKSGLPSDRFSAERTGGSVSTLTIQRTQQEDSAVYLCASSDHSGGADTQYFGPGTRLTVL.

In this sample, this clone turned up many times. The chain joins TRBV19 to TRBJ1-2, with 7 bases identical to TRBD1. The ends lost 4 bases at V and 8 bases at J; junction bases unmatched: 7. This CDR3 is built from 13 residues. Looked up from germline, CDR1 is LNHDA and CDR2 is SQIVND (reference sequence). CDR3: CASSTQTGKGYTF. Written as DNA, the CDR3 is TGTGCCAGTAGTACCCAGACAGGGAAGGGCTACACCTTC.

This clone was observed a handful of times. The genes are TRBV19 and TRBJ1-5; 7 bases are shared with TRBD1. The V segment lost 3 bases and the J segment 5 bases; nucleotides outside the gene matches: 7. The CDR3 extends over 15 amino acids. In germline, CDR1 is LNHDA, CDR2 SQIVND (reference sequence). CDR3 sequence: CASSMTGLGDQPQHF. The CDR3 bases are TGTGCCAGTAGTATGACAGGGTTAGGGGATCAGCCCCAGCATTTT.

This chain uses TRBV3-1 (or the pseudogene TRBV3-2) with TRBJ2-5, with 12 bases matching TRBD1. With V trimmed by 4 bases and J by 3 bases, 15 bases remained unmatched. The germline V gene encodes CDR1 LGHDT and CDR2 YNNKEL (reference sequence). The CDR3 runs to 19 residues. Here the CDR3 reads CASSPEPGDRGQAEETQYF. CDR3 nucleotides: TGTGCCAGCAGCCCCGAACCAGGGGACAGGGGGCAGGCGGAAGAGACCCAGTACTTC.

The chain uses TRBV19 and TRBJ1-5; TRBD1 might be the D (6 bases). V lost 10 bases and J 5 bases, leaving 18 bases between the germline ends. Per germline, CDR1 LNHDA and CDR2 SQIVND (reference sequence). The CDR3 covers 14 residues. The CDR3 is CATLRRAGDQPQHF. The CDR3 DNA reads TGTGCCACTCTTCGGCGGGCAGGGGATCAGCCCCAGCATTTT.

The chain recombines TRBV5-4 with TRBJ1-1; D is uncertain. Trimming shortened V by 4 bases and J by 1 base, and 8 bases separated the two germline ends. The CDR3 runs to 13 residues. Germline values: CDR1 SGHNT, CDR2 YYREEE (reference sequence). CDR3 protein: CASSIEGNTEAFF. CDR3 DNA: TGTGCCAGCAGCATTGAGGGGAACACTGAAGCTTTCTTT.

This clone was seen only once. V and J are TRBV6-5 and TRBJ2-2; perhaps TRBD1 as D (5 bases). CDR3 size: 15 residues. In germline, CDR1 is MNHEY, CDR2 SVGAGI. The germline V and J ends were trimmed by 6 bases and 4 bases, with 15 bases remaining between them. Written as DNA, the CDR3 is TGTGCCAGCAGGTCCACAGGACCCCTCACCGGGGAGCTGTTTTTT. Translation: CASRSTGPLTGELFF.

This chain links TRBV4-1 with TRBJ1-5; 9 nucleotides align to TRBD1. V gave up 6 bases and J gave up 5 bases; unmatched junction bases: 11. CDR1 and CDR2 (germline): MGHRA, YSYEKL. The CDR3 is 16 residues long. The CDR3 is CASRNTGGSAYQPQHF. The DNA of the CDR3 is TGCGCCAGCAGAAACACAGGGGGCAGTGCGTATCAGCCCCAGCATTTT.

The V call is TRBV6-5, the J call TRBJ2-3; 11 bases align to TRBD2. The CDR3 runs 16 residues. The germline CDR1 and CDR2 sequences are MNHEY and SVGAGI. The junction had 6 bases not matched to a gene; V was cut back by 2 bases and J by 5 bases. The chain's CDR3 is CASSYGLAGGLDTQYF. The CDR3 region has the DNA TGTGCCAGCAGTTACGGGCTAGCGGGGGGCCTAGATACGCAGTATTTT.

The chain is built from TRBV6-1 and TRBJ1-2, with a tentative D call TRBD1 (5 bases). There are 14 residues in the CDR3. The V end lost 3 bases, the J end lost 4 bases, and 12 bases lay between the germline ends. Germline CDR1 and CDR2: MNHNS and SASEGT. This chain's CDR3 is CASSEGRRGYGYTF. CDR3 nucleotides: TGTGCCAGCAGTGAGGGCAGGAGGGGCTATGGCTACACCTTC.

DNA for the CDR3: TGTGCCAGCAGAGACCCCGTTACCGGGACTAGTCTTCTCGAGCAGTACTTC. This translates into CASRDPVTGTSLLEQYF. The V gene is TRBV2, the J gene TRBJ2-7, with 8 bases lining up with TRBD2. This CDR3 comprises 17 residues. Germline V gives CDR1 SNHLY, CDR2 FYNNEI. V shed 6 bases and J 6 bases; nucleotides not matched to a gene: 19. Together with reference TRBV2 and TRBJ2-7, the CDR3 gives the full variable domain: EPEVTQTPSHQVTQMGQEVILRCVPISNHLYFYWYRQILGQKVEFLVSFYNNEISEKSEIFDDQFSVERPDGSNFTLKIRSTKLEDSAMYFCASRDPVTGTSLLEQYFGPGTRLTVT.

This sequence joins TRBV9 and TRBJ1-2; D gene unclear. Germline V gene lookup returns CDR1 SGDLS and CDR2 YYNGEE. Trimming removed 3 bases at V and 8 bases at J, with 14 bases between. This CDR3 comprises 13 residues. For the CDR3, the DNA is TGTGCCAGCAGCGGCGGAACCGGATGGGGCTACACCTTC. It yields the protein CASSGGTGWGYTF.

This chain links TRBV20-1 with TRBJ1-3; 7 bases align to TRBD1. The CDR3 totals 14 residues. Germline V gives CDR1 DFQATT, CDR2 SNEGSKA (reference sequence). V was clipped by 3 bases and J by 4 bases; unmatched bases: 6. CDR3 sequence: CSASTTGYGNTIYF. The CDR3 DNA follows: TGCAGTGCTAGTACGACAGGGTACGGAAACACCATATATTTT.

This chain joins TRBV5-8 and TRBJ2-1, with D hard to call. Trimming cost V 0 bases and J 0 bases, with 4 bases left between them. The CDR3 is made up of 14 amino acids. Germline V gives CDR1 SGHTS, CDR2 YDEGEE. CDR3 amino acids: CASSLESSYNEQFF. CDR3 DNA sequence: TGTGCCAGCAGCTTGGAGAGCTCCTACAATGAGCAGTTCTTC. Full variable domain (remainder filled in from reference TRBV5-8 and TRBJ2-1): EAGVTQSPTHLIKTRGQQATLRCSPISGHTSVYWYQQALGLGLQFLLWYDEGEERNRGNFPPRFSGRQFPNYSSELNVNALELEDSALYLCASSLESSYNEQFFGPGTRLTVL.

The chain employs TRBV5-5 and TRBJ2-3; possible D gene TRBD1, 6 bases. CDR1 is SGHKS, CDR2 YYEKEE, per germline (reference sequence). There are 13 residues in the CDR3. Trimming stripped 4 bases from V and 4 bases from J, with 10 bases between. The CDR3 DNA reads TGTGCCAGCAGCGCGACAGGCCCAGATACGCAGTATTTT. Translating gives CASSATGPDTQYF.

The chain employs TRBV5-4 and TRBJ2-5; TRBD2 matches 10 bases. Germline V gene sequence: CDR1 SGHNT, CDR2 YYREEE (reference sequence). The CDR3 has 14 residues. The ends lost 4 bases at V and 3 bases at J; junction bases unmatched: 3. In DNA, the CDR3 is TGTGCCAGCAGCCTCCTAGCGGGAGAAGAGACCCAGTACTTC. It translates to CASSLLAGEETQYF.

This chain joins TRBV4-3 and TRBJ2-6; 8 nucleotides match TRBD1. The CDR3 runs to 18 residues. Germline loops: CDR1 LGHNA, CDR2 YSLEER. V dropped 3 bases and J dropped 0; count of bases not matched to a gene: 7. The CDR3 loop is CASSQRQGYDSGANVLTF. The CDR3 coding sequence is TGCGCCAGCAGCCAGAGACAGGGGTACGACTCTGGGGCCAACGTCCTGACTTTC.

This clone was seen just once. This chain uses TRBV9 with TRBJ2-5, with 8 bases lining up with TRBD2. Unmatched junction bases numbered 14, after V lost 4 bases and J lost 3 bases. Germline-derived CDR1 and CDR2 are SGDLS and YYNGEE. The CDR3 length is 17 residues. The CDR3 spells CASSLGASGPVKETQYF. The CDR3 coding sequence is TGTGCCAGCAGCCTGGGGGCTAGCGGGCCTGTTAAAGAGACCCAGTACTTC.

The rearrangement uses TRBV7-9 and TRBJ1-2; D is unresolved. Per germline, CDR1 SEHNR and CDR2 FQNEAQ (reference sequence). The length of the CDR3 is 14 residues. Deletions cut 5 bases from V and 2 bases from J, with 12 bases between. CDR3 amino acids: CASSPSGYNYGYTF. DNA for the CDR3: TGTGCCAGCAGCCCGTCAGGCTACAACTATGGCTACACCTTC. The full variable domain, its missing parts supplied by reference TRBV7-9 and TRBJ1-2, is DTGVSQNPRHKITKRGQNVTFRCDPISEHNRLYWYRQTLGQGPEFLTYFQNEAQLEKSRLLSDRFSAERPKGSFSTLEIQRTEQGDSAMYLCASSPSGYNYGYTFGSGTRLTVV.

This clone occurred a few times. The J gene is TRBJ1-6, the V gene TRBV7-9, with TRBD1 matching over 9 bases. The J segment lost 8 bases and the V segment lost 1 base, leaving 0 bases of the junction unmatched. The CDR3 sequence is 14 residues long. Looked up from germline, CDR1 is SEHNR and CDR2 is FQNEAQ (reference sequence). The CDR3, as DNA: TGTGCCAGCAGCTTAGGGACAGGGGATTCACCCCTCCACTTT. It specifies CASSLGTGDSPLHF.

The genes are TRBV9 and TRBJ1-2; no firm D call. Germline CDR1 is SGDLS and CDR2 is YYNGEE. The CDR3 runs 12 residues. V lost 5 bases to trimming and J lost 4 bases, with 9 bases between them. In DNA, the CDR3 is TGTGCCAGCAGTTCGCAGGCCTATGGCTACACCTTC. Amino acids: CASSSQAYGYTF. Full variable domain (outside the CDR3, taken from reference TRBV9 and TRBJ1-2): DSGVTQTPKHLITATGQRVTLRCSPRSGDLSVYWYQQSLDQGLQFLIQYYNGEERAKGNILERFSAQQFPDLHSELNLSSLELGDSALYFCASSSQAYGYTFGSGTRLTVV.

The CDR3 DNA follows: TGCGCCAGCAGCCATCAGAGGTTGGAGGTGAACACTGAAGCTTTCTTT. This encodes CASSHQRLEVNTEAFF. The chain employs TRBV4-1 and TRBJ1-1, with D uncertain. Germline V lookup: CDR1 MGHRA, CDR2 YSYEKL. V lost 3 bases and J lost 0, with 14 bases in between. This CDR3 has 16 residues.

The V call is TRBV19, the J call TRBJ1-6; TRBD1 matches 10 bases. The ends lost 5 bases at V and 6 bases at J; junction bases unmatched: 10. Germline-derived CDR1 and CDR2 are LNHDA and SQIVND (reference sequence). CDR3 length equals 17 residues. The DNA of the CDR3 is TGTGCCAGTAGTCCCCGGACAGGGGGGGCTTCTAATTCACCCCTCCACTTT. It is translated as CASSPRTGGASNSPLHF.